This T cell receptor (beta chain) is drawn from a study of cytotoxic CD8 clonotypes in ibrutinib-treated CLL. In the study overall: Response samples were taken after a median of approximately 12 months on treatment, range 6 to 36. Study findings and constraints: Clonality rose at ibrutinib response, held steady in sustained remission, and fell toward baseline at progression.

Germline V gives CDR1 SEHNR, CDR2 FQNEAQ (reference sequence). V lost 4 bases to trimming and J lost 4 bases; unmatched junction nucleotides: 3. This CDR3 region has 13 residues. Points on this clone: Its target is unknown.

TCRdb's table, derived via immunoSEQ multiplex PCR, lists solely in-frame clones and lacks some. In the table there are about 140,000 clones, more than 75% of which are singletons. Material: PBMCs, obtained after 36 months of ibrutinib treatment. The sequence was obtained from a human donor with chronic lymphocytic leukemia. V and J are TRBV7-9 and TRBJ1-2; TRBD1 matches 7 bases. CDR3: CASSSTGSYGYTF. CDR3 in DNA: TGTGCCAGCAGCTCGACAGGGAGCTATGGCTACACCTTC.